Included here is one T cell receptor (beta chain) sequence, with context. Antigen specificity is unknown. This sample stems from a study of T cell responses to AZD1222 COVID-19 vaccine. The data were produced by immunoSEQ multiplex PCR, yet TCRdb's version contains in-frame clones alone and is incomplete. The sample lists more than 150,000 clones; under 95% were seen once. Study outcomes and limitations: Spike-specific TCR depth and breadth grew after two AZD1222 doses. Baseline serostatus was positive in only a handful of AZD1222 recipients. The reported proportion of spike-specific TCRs targeting unmutated variant regions was nearly half.

This TCR was recovered from an adult who received the AZD1222 COVID-19 vaccine. Here the sequenced sample was peripheral blood, taken 28 days after the second AZD1222 dose.

In DNA form, the CDR3 reads TGTGCCAGCACCGAACGGGGTACTGGGGCCAACGTCCTGACTTTC. Translated, it gives CASTERGTGANVLTF. V usage is TRBV2 and J usage is TRBJ2-6; D is perhaps TRBD2 (5 bases). The V and J ends lost 7 bases and 2 bases respectively, with 12 bases between them. The CDR3 loop spans 15 amino acids. CDR1 and CDR2 from the germline V gene are SNHLY and FYNNEI.